This entry concerns a single T cell receptor (beta chain). Its antigen is as yet unknown. The sample is drawn from a study of neoadjuvant anti-PD-1 for oral cavity cancer. About the research overall: Most patients had three to four biweekly doses of 3 mg/kg nivolumab before resection. Study conclusions and caveats: Pretreatment Treg/Th17 ratio correlated inversely with post-treatment tumor clonality.

Documented time point: after neoadjuvant nivolumab, at surgical resection. The patients had HPV-negative, locally advanced oral cavity squamous cell carcinoma. Generated by immunoSEQ multiplex PCR, the TCRdb table keeps only in-frame clones and is missing some. The table has roughly 25,000 clones, roughly a quarter seen once. The TCR was taken from a person between 35 and 79 years old with oral cavity squamous cell carcinoma. The specimen comprised tumor tissue, sampled after nivolumab (anti-PD-1) treatment.

CDR3 sequence (DNA): TGCGCCAGCAGGGTATCTAGCGGGAACAATGAGCAGTTCTTC. Encoded protein: CASRVSSGNNEQFF. The V and J genes are TRBV5-1 and TRBJ2-1; 9 nucleotides align to TRBD2. The CDR3 is 14 residues long. CDR1 is SGHRS, CDR2 YFSETQ, per germline. Trimming took 5 bases from V and 5 from J; bases not matched to a gene: 5.